This T cell receptor (beta chain) was captured in a study of CD8 T cell repertoires and HIV-1 epitope variants. Regarding the study as a whole: The assay identified only TCR beta chains of antigen-proliferating T cells.

Details on this clone: The antigen is unknown.

Profiling relied on immunoSEQ multiplex PCR, and the TCRdb table lists in-frame clones only, not all of them. The profile shows roughly 4,700 clones, roughly two thirds of them singletons. This clonotype was obtained from a male donor with HIV. The sample consisted of cultured CD8+ T cells derived from PBMCs.

The CDR3 region is CASSRGTGNEQFF. The CDR3 DNA reads as TGCGCCAGCAGCCGTGGGACAGGTAACGAGCAGTTCTTC. The rearrangement joins TRBV5-1 to TRBJ2-1; TRBD1 agrees at 8 bases. CDR3 length: 13 residues. V was clipped by 4 bases and J by 10 bases; unmatched bases: 7. Germline V gene lookup returns CDR1 SGHRS and CDR2 YFSETQ.